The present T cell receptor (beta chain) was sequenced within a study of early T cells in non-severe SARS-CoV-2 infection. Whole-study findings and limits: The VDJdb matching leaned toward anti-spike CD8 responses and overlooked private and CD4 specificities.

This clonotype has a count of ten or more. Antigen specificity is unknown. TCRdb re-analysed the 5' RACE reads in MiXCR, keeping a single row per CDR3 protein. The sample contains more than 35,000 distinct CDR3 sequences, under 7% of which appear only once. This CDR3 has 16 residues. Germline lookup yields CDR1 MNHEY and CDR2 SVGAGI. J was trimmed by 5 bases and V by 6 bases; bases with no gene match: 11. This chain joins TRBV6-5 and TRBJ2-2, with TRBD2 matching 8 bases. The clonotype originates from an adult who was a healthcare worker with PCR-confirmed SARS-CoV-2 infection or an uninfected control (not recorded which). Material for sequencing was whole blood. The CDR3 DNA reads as TGTGCCAGCAGCCTGACTAGCGCCTTAAGGACCGGGGAGCTGTTTTTT. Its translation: CASSLTSALRTGELFF.